The 20 T cell receptor beta chains given below trace back to one sample, sequenced in a study of blood T cell repertoires in COVID-19 (dated by TCRdb to 2020 to 2021). Preparation of the library involved the immunoSEQ multiplex PCR assay. TCRdb carries this immuneACCESS record with in-frame sequences only. Its versions omit some clonotypes, under half of them owing to an unresolved V gene in the studies checked, with the rest unexplained. The sample profile shows under 9,500 clones; just over 85% of them were found once. 8% to 8.5% of the sample goes to the ten largest clones. The sequenced material came from peripheral blood. These receptors came from a human donor in a cohort sampled during active COVID-19.

The V call is TRBV19, the J call TRBJ2-2; D perhaps matches TRBD1 (5 bases). Germline-derived CDR1 and CDR2 are LNHDA and SQIVND (reference sequence). Trimming left V 3 bases short and J 2 bases short, with 10 bases between. The CDR3 sequence is 15 residues long. The CDR3 spells CASSITGANTGELFF. The CDR3 coding sequence is TGTGCCAGTAGTATTACAGGTGCCAACACCGGGGAGCTGTTTTTT.

A single count supports this clone. The rearrangement joins TRBV27 to TRBJ2-2, with TRBD2 matching over 10 bases. V trimming: 8 bases; J trimming: 4 bases; junction bases outside the gene matches: 4. CDR1 and CDR2 from the germline V gene are MNHEY and SMNVEV (reference sequence). There are 14 residues in the CDR3. In DNA form, the CDR3 reads TGTGCCAGCGGACTAGCGGAGATCACCGGGGAGCTGTTTTTT. It translates to CASGLAEITGELFF.

V is TRBV28 and J is TRBJ1-5; the match to TRBD1 covers 9 bases. With V trimmed by 6 bases and J by 3 bases, 9 bases remained unmatched. Germline loops: CDR1 MDHEN, CDR2 SYDVKM. This CDR3 spans 16 amino acids. The CDR3: CASREGTGSPNQPQHF. DNA of the CDR3: TGTGCCAGCAGAGAAGGGACAGGGAGTCCCAATCAGCCCCAGCATTTT.

The J gene is TRBJ1-2, the V gene TRBV7-9; 8 nucleotides agree with TRBD1. CDR3 length equals 16 residues. CDR1 and CDR2 from the germline V gene are SEHNR and FQNEAQ (reference sequence). Germline trimming cut 0 bases from V and 4 bases from J; bases unmatched to any gene: 7. CDR3 region: CASSLASGTGSYGYTF. CDR3 DNA: TGTGCCAGCAGCTTAGCGTCCGGGACAGGATCCTATGGCTACACCTTC.

The chain has TRBV19 and TRBJ1-5, with D perhaps matching TRBD1 (5 bases). The CDR3 is 14 amino acids. Germline CDR1 reads LNHDA; CDR2 reads SQIVND (reference sequence). Trimming removed 5 bases at V and 6 bases at J, with 14 bases between. CDR3 DNA: TGTGCCAGTAGTCTATGGGGCATCGGTCAGCCCCAGCATTTT. Its protein product is CASSLWGIGQPQHF.

V is TRBV7-6 and J is TRBJ1-3, with a possible D match to TRBD1 (5 bases). CDR1 SGHVS and CDR2 FNYEAQ come from the germline V gene. The CDR3 spans 16 residues. Between the trimmed V and J ends, which lost 1 base and 1 base, there was a span of 11 bases. CDR3 protein: CASSLVGGISGNTIYF. DNA of the CDR3: TGTGCCAGCAGCTTAGTGGGGGGAATATCTGGAAACACCATATATTTT.

This clone is medium-sized in the sample. V gene TRBV5-1 combines with J gene TRBJ2-1; 10 bases match TRBD2. This CDR3 has 16 residues. V trimming: 0 bases; J trimming: 8 bases; junction bases outside the gene matches: 8. The germline V gene has CDR1 SGHRS and CDR2 YFSETQ. CDR3 region: CASSLGLAGAGDEQFF. The CDR3 DNA sequence: TGCGCCAGCAGCTTGGGGCTAGCGGGAGCCGGGGATGAGCAGTTCTTC.

This chain joins TRBV3-1 (or the pseudogene TRBV3-2) and TRBJ2-1; TRBD2 matches 7 bases. This CDR3 region has 14 residues. V trimming: 4 bases; J trimming: 6 bases; junction bases outside the gene matches: 6. Germline lookup yields CDR1 LGHDT and CDR2 YNNKEL (reference sequence). CDR3 loop: CASSLWTSGNEQFF. DNA of the CDR3: TGTGCCAGCAGCCTATGGACTAGTGGCAATGAGCAGTTCTTC.

This sequence joins TRBV28 and TRBJ1-2; 8 positions agree with TRBD1. V dropped 2 bases and J dropped 7; count of bases not matched to a gene: 3. CDR1 MDHEN and CDR2 SYDVKM come from the germline V gene. The CDR3 loop spans 13 amino acids. The chain's CDR3 is CASSLGQGRGYTF. The CDR3 bases are TGTGCCAGCAGTTTAGGACAGGGACGTGGCTACACCTTC.

The table lists this clone with a count of one. The chain uses TRBV6-5 and TRBJ2-2, with 7 positions matching TRBD2. With 2 bases clipped from V and 5 bases from J, the junction kept 2 bases outside the gene matches. The CDR3 is 14 amino acids. The V gene's germline CDR1 is MNHEY and CDR2 SVGAGI. This chain's CDR3 is CASSYEGGTGELFF. Written as DNA, the CDR3 is TGTGCCAGCAGTTACGAGGGAGGGACCGGGGAGCTGTTTTTT.

CDR3 residues: CASSFGGSRANEQFF. CDR3 coding DNA: TGTGCCAGCAGCTTCGGCGGGAGTAGAGCCAATGAGCAGTTCTTC. This chain links TRBV13 with TRBJ2-1; TRBD2 matches at 7 bases. The germline CDR1 and CDR2 sequences are PRHDT and FYEKMQ (reference sequence). CDR3 length: 15 amino acids. After removal of 3 bases from V and 6 bases from J, the junction contained 8 bases not matched to a gene.

The V and J genes are TRBV27 and TRBJ1-5; D is uncertain. The CDR3 consists of 13 residues. CDR1 and CDR2 from the germline V gene are MNHEY and SMNVEV (reference sequence). V was shortened by 4 bases and J by 0 bases, with 4 bases between the two germline ends. CDR3 sequence: CASSYGSNQPQHF. For the CDR3, the DNA is TGTGCCAGCAGTTACGGTAGCAATCAGCCCCAGCATTTT.

This chain links TRBV27 with TRBJ2-1; 8 bases are a match to TRBD1. Losses at the gene ends were 5 bases for V and 6 bases for J; bases not matched to a gene: 9. The length of the CDR3 is 15 residues. The germline V gene has CDR1 MNHEY and CDR2 SMNVEV (reference sequence). The CDR3 loop is CASSPSPGQGNEQFF. The CDR3 coding sequence is TGTGCCAGCAGTCCTTCGCCCGGACAGGGCAATGAGCAGTTCTTC.

This chain connects TRBV2 to TRBJ1-3; tentative D call: TRBD1 (5 bases). CDR3 length: 15 residues. V was pared by 4 bases and J by 2 bases, with 12 bases between. Per germline, CDR1 SNHLY and CDR2 FYNNEI. The CDR3 nucleotides are TGTGCCAGCAGTGCGACAGAGGCGACTGGAAACACCATATATTTT. This translates into CASSATEATGNTIYF.

This clone was counted a few times. V and J are TRBV27 and TRBJ2-1, with 8 bases lining up with TRBD2. Germline loops: CDR1 MNHEY, CDR2 SMNVEV (reference sequence). The CDR3 consists of 15 residues. V trimming: 2 bases; J trimming: 2 bases; junction bases outside the gene matches: 2. The CDR3 protein is CASSLLAGAYNEQFF. The CDR3 coding sequence is TGTGCCAGCAGTTTACTAGCGGGTGCCTACAATGAGCAGTTCTTC.

The chain carries TRBV15 and TRBJ1-2; 8 bases match TRBD1. Germline V gives CDR1 LNHNV, CDR2 YYDKDF (reference sequence). V gave up 0 bases and J gave up 8 bases; unmatched junction bases: 8. This CDR3 has 15 residues. CDR3 nucleotides: TGTGCCACCAGCAGAGAGAGGCTACAGGGGGGAGGCTACACCTTC. The encoded protein is CATSRERLQGGGYTF.

This chain links TRBV7-2 with TRBJ2-2; 7 bases line up with TRBD1. V was pared by 6 bases and J by 4 bases, with 11 bases of the junction left unmatched. This CDR3 is built from 16 residues. Germline assignment: CDR1 SGHTA and CDR2 FQGNSA. The CDR3 spells CASRDPGQHFTGELFF. CDR3 DNA sequence: TGTGCCAGCAGGGATCCGGGACAGCACTTCACCGGGGAGCTGTTTTTT.

A single count supports this clone. The rearrangement links TRBV13 to TRBJ2-7; 13 bases agree with TRBD2. The CDR3 has 15 residues. The germline gives CDR1 PRHDT, CDR2 FYEKMQ (reference sequence). V shed 5 bases and J 3 bases; nucleotides not matched to a gene: 4. The CDR3 loop reads CASSPGTSGVYEQYF. CDR3 bases: TGTGCCAGCAGCCCCGGGACTAGCGGGGTCTACGAGCAGTACTTC.

The CDR3, as DNA: TGCGCCAGCAGCCAAGGTACAGGTTATAATTCACCCCTCCACTTT. Its protein product is CASSQGTGYNSPLHF. The chain carries TRBV4-3 and TRBJ1-6; a possible D gene is TRBD1 (5 bases). Germline V lookup: CDR1 LGHNA, CDR2 YSLEER. The V end lost 1 base, the J end lost 4 bases, and 8 bases lay between the germline ends. CDR3 length equals 15 residues.

The V call is TRBV19, the J call TRBJ2-7; the D gene is possibly TRBD2 (6 bases). This CDR3 is 13 amino acids long. V was trimmed by 3 bases and J by 5 bases, leaving 11 bases between them. Germline CDR1 reads LNHDA; CDR2 reads SQIVND (reference sequence). The CDR3 coding sequence is TGTGCCAGTAGTATTCGGGGGATCAACGAGCAGTACTTC. Protein sequence: CASSIRGINEQYF.